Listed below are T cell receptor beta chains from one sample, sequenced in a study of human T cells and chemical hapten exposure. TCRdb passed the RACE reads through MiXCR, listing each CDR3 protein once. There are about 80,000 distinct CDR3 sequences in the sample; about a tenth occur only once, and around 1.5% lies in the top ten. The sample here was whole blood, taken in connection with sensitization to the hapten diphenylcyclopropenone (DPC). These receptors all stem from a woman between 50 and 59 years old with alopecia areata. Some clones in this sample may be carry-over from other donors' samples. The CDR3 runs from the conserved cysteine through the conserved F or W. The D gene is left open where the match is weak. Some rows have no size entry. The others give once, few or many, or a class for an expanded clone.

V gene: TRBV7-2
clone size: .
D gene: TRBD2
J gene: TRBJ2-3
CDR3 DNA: TGTGCCAGCAGGCGCCGGACTAGCGGGATGGATACGCAGTATTTT
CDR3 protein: CASRRRTSGMDTQYF

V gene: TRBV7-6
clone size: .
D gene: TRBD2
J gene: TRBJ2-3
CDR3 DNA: TGTGCCAGCAGTCTTGGGGTAGCGGGTTCCACAGATACGCAGTATTTT
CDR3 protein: CASSLGVAGSTDTQYF

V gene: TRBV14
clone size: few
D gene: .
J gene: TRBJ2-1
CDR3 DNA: TGTGCCAGCAGCCAAGTCCCTTCCAGTGTGAAGTTCTTC
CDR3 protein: CASSQVPSSVKFF

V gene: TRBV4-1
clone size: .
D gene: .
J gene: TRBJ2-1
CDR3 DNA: TGCGCCAGTCGCCGGGACAATGAGCAGTTCTTC
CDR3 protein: CASRRDNEQFF

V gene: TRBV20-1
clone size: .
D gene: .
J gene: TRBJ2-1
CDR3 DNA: TGCAGTGCTAGAGAGAGACTGGCGGGGAACAATGAGCAGTTCTTC
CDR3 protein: CSARERLAGNNEQFF

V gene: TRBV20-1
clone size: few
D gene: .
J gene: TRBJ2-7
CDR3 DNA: TGCAGTGCCAACCGTCATAGGGACGAGCAGTACTTC
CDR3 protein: CSANRHRDEQYF

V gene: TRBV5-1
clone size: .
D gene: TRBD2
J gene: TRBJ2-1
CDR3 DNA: TGCGCCAGCAGCCCAGGGACTAGCGGAGTGGGGTACAATGAGCAGTTCTTC
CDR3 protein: CASSPGTSGVGYNEQFF

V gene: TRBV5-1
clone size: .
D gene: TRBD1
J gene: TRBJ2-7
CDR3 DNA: TGCGCCAGCAGCTTGGCGGGCAGGGGGCGCGAGCAGTACTTC
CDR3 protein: CASSLAGRGREQYF

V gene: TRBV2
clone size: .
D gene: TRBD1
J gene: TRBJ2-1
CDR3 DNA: TGTGCCAGCAGACTCGGGACAGGGGGCACTGAGCAGTTCTTC
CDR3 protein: CASRLGTGGTEQFF

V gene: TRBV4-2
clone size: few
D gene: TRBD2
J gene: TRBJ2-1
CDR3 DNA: TGTGCCAGCAGCTCGCGAACCACTAGCGGGATAACCAATGAGCAGTTCTTC
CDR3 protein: CASSSRTTSGITNEQFF

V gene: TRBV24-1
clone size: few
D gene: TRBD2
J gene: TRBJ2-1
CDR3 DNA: TGTGCCACCAGGGGGACTAGCGGGAGGAATGAGCAGTTCTTC
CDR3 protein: CATRGTSGRNEQFF

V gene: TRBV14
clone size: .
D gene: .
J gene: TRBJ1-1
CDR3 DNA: TGTGCCAGCAGCCAAGTGCGGGGCCTGAACACTGAAGCTTTCTTT
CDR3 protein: CASSQVRGLNTEAFF

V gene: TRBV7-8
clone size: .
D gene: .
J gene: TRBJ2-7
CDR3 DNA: TGTGCCAGCAGCCCTCGTAAGGGTGACCCCTTTTACTACGAGCAGTACTTC
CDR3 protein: CASSPRKGDPFYYEQYF

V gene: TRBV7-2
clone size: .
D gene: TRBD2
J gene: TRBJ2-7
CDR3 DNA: TGTGCCAGCAGCTCAGGACTAGCGGGAGTAGCGTACGAGCAGTACTTC
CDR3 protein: CASSSGLAGVAYEQYF

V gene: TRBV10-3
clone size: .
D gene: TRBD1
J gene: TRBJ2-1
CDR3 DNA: TGTGCCACCCGAACAGGGGGCGAAATGAGTGAGCAGTTCTTC
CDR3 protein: CATRTGGEMSEQFF